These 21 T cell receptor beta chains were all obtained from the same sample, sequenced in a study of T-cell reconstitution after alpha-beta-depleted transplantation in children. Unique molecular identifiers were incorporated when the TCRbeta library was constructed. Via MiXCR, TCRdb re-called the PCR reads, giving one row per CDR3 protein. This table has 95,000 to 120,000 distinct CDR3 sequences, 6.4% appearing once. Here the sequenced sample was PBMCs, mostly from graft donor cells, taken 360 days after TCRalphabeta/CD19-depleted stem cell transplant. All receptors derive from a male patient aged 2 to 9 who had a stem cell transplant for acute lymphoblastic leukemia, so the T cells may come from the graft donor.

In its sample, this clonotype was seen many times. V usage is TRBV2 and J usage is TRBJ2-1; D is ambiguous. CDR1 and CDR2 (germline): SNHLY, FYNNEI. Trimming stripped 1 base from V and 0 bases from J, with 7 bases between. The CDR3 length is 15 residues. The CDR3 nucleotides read TGTGCCAGCAGTGAAGGCCCGTTCTCCTACAATGAGCAGTTCTTC. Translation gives CASSEGPFSYNEQFF.

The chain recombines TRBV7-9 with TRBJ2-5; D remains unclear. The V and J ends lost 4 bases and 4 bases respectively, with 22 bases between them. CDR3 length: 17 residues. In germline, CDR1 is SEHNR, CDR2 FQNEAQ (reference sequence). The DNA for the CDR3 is TGTGCCAGCAGCTCCTCTCGGGTCCCGCCCGTGGGAGAGACCCAGTACTTC. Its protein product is CASSSSRVPPVGETQYF.

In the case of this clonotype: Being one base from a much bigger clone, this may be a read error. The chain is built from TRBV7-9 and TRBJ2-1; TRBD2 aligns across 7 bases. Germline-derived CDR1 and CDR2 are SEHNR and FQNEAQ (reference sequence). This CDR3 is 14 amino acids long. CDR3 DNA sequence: TGTGCCAGCGGCTTCAGGGAGGGGTACAATGAGCAGTTCTTC. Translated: CASGFREGYNEQFF.

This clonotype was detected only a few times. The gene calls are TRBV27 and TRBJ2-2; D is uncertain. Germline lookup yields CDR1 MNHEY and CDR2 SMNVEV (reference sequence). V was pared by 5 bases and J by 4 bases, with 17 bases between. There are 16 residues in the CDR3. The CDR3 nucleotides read TGTGCCAGCAGTCACCCCGGCCGGTCGGGCACCGGGGAGCTGTTTTTT. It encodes CASSHPGRSGTGELFF.

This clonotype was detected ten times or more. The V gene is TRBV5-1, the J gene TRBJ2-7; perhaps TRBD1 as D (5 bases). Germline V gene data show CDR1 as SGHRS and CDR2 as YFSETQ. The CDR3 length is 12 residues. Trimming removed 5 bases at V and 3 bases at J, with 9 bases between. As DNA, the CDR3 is TGCGCCAGCAGTTACCAGGGCTACGAGCAGTACTTC. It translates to CASSYQGYEQYF.

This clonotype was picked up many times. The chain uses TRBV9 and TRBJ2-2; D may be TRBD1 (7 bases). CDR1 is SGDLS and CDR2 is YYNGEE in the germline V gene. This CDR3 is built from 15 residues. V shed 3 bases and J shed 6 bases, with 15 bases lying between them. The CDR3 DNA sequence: TGTGCCAGCAGCGAGACAGGGAGGATCGCCGGGGAGCTGTTTTTT. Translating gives CASSETGRIAGELFF.

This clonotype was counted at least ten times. The CDR3 reads CSARGKEWPTDTQYF. The CDR3 nucleotides read TGCAGTGCTAGGGGTAAGGAGTGGCCCACAGATACGCAGTATTTT. The genes are TRBV20-1 and TRBJ2-3; no definite D call. The CDR3 runs to 15 residues. Germline V lookup: CDR1 DFQATT, CDR2 SNEGSKA (reference sequence). V lost 3 bases and J lost 2, with 15 bases in between.

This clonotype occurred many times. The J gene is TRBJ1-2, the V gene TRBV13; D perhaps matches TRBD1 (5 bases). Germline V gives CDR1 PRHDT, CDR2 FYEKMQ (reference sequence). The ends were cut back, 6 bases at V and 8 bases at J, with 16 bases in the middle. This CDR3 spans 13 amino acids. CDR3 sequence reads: CASRVRGTGGYTF. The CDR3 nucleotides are TGTGCCAGCAGAGTTCGGGGGACTGGAGGCTACACCTTC.

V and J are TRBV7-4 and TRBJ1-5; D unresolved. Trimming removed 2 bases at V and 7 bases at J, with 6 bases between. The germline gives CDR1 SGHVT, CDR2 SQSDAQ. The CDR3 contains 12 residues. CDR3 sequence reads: CASSLILQPQHF. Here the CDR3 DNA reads TGTGCCAGCAGCTTAATATTACAGCCCCAGCATTTT. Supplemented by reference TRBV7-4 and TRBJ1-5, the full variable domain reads GAGVSQSPRYKVAKRGRDVALRCDSISGHVTLYWYRQTLGQGSEVLTYSQSDAQRDKSGRPSGRFSAERPERSVSTLKIQRTEQGDSAVYLCASSLILQPQHFGDGTRLSIL.

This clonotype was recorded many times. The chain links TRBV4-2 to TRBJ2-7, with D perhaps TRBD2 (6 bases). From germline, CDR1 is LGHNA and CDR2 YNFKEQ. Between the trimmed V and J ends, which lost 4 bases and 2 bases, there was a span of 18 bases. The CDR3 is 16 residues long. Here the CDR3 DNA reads TGTGCCAGCAGCCCCGTGACCCCCGGGACTCCCTACGAGCAGTACTTC. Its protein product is CASSPVTPGTPYEQYF.

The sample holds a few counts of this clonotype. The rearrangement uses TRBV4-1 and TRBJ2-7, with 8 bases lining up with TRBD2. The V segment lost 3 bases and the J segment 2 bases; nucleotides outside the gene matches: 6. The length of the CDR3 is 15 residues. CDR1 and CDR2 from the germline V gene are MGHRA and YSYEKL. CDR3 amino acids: CASSHREGPAYEQYF. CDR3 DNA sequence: TGCGCCAGCAGCCATCGGGAGGGACCTGCCTACGAGCAGTACTTC.

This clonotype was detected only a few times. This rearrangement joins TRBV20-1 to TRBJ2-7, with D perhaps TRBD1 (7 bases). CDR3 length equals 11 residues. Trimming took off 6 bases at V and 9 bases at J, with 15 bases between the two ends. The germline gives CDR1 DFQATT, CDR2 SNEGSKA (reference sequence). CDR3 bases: TGCAGTGCCCCCCGACAGGGAGGGCAGTACTTC. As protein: CSAPRQGGQYF.

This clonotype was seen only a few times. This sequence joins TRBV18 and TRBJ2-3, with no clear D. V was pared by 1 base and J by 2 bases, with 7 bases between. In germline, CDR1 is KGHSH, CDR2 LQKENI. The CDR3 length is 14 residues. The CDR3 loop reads CASSPRNYTDTQYF. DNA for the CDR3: TGTGCCAGCTCACCACGAAACTACACAGATACGCAGTATTTT.

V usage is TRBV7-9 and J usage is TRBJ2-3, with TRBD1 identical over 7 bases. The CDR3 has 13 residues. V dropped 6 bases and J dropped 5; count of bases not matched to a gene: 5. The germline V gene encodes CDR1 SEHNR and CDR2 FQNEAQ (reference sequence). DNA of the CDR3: TGTGCCAGCAGGGGGACAGTAAAAGATACGCAGTATTTT. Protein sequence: CASRGTVKDTQYF.

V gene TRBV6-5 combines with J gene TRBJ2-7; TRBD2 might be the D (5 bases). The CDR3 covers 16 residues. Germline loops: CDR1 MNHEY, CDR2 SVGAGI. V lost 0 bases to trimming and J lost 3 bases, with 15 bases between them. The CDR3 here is CASSYSNRGLSYEQYF. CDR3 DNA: TGTGCCAGCAGTTACTCGAATCGGGGTTTGAGCTACGAGCAGTACTTC.

As DNA, the CDR3 is TGTGCCAGCAGAAGGGGGCGAGGAGCTTTCTTT. Translating it yields CASRRGRGAFF. The V call is TRBV25-1, the J call TRBJ1-1; TRBD1 matches 7 bases. Germline assignment: CDR1 MGHDK and CDR2 SYGVNS. CDR3 length: 11 residues. V shed 6 bases and J 10 bases; nucleotides not matched to a gene: 5. Combining the CDR3 with reference TRBV25-1 and TRBJ1-1 gives the whole variable domain EADIYQTPRYLVIGTGKKITLECSQTMGHDKMYWYQQDPGMELHLIHYSYGVNSTEKGDLSSESTVSRIRTEHFPLTLESARPSHTSQYLCASRRGRGAFFGQGTRLTVV.

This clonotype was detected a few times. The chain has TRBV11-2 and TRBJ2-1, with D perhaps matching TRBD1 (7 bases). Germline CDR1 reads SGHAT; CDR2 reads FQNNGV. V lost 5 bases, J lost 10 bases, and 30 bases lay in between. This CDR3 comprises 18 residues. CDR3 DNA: TGTGCCAGCAGCCTGCCCGTAACGGGAGAGGGGGCTTCCTGGGAGCAGTTCTTC. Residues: CASSLPVTGEGASWEQFF.

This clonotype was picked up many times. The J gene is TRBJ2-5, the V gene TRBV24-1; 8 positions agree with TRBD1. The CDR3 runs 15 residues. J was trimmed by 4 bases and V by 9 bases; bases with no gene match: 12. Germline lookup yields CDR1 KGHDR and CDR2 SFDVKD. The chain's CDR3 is CATSGPGQVGETQYF. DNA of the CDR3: TGTGCCACCTCAGGCCCGGGACAGGTAGGAGAGACCCAGTACTTC.

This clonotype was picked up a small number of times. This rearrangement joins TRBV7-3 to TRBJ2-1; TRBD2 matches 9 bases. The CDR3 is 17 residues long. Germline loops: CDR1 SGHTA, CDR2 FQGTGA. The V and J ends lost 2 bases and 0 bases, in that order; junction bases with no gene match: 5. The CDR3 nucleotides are TGTGCCAGCAGCTTACTCCCAGCGGGGGGCTCCTACAATGAGCAGTTCTTC. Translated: CASSLLPAGGSYNEQFF.

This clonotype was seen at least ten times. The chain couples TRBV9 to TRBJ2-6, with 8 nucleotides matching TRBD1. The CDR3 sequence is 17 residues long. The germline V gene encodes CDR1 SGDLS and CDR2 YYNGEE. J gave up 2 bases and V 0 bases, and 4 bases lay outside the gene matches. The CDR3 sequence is CASSVGTGRTGANVLTF. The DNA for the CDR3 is TGTGCCAGCAGCGTAGGGACAGGGAGGACTGGGGCCAACGTCCTGACTTTC.

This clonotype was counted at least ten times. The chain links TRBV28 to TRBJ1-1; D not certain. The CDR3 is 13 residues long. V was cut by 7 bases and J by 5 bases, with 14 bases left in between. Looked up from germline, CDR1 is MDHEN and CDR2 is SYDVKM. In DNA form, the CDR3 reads TGTGCCAGCATCACAGTTTGGGAGACTGAAGCTTTCTTT. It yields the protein CASITVWETEAFF.